A single sample is the source of the 21 T cell receptor beta chains below, sequenced in a study of Ad26.COV2.S vaccination and SARS-CoV-2 variants. Libraries were prepared by immunoSEQ multiplex PCR; TCRdb keeps only in-frame clonotypes and omits some of them. The sample has roughly 380,000 clones, approximately 90% seen once. This specimen was peripheral blood, taken after recovery from COVID-19. The receptor source for this set is a human donor who had recovered from COVID-19.

The chain is built from TRBV6-6 and TRBJ2-7, with D uncertain. This CDR3 is 11 amino acids long. The germline V and J ends were trimmed by 8 bases and 0 bases, with 5 bases remaining between them. Germline V gene sequence: CDR1 MNHNY, CDR2 SVGAGI (reference sequence). Written as DNA, the CDR3 is TGTGCCAGCCGCTTCTCCTACGAGCAGTACTTC. Its protein is CASRFSYEQYF.

The rearrangement links TRBV7-9 to TRBJ1-1; tentative D call: TRBD1 (5 bases). The CDR3 has 11 residues. CDR1 is SEHNR and CDR2 is FQNEAQ in the germline V gene (reference sequence). V lost 5 bases to trimming and J lost 11 bases, with 12 bases between them. The CDR3 reads CASSLPEGAFF. As DNA, the CDR3 is TGTGCCAGCAGCCTCCCCGAGGGGGCTTTCTTT.

This clone was found once. J is TRBJ2-1 and V is TRBV7-6, with D perhaps matching TRBD2 (5 bases). The germline V gene has CDR1 SGHVS and CDR2 FNYEAQ. This CDR3 has 16 amino acids. The V end lost 1 base, the J end lost 4 bases, and 14 bases lay between the germline ends. This CDR3 reads CASSLEAAQAYNEQFF. The CDR3 DNA reads as TGTGCCAGCAGCTTAGAAGCGGCCCAGGCATACAATGAGCAGTTCTTC. The full variable domain, completed using reference TRBV7-6 and TRBJ2-1, is GAGVSQSPRYKVTKRGQDVALRCDPISGHVSLYWYRQALGQGPEFLTYFNYEAQQDKSGLPNDRFSAERPEGSISTLTIQRTEQRDSAMYRCASSLEAAQAYNEQFFGPGTRLTVL.

This sequence joins TRBV2 and TRBJ2-1; unclear D gene. Germline V gene lookup returns CDR1 SNHLY and CDR2 FYNNEI. This CDR3 comprises 15 residues. Trimming pared 1 base from V and 4 bases from J, leaving 11 bases between. The CDR3 DNA is TGTGCCAGCAGTGAAGGAATCTCACAATACAATGAGCAGTTCTTC. Residues: CASSEGISQYNEQFF.

The V gene is TRBV2, the J gene TRBJ1-1, with a possible D match to TRBD1 (6 bases). Trimming left V 2 bases short and J 4 bases short, with 14 bases between. Germline V lookup: CDR1 SNHLY, CDR2 FYNNEI. The CDR3 consists of 15 residues. CDR3 loop: CASSELGQGSTEAFF. The CDR3 bases are TGTGCCAGCAGTGAATTGGGGCAGGGGAGCACTGAAGCTTTCTTT.

The chain couples TRBV5-1 to TRBJ2-5; 11 bases line up with TRBD2. Germline V gene data show CDR1 as SGHRS and CDR2 as YFSETQ. The CDR3 length is 15 residues. The V segment lost 5 bases and the J segment 1 base; nucleotides outside the gene matches: 4. In DNA form, the CDR3 reads TGCGCCAGCAGTCTGCTAGCGGGGGGCCAAGAGACCCAGTACTTC. Its translation: CASSLLAGGQETQYF.

This chain connects TRBV9 to TRBJ2-2; the D gene is possibly TRBD1 (6 bases). The CDR3 is 15 amino acids. Germline values: CDR1 SGDLS, CDR2 YYNGEE. V lost 0 bases, J lost 2 bases, and 8 bases lay in between. The CDR3: CASSVGDTNTGELFF. For the CDR3, the DNA is TGTGCCAGCAGCGTAGGGGACACAAACACCGGGGAGCTGTTTTTT. Full variable domain (outside the CDR3, taken from reference TRBV9 and TRBJ2-2): DSGVTQTPKHLITATGQRVTLRCSPRSGDLSVYWYQQSLDQGLQFLIQYYNGEERAKGNILERFSAQQFPDLHSELNLSSLELGDSALYFCASSVGDTNTGELFFGEGSRLTVL.

J is TRBJ2-3 and V is TRBV7-2; D might be TRBD2 (6 bases). V lost 2 bases and J lost 3, with 15 bases in between. The CDR3 length is 16 residues. Germline V CDR1 and CDR2: SGHTA, FQGNSA. This CDR3 reads CASSLLGRGLTDTQYF. CDR3 sequence (DNA): TGTGCCAGCAGCTTATTAGGGCGGGGTCTAACAGATACGCAGTATTTT. The full variable domain, with the rest looked up from reference TRBV7-2 and TRBJ2-3, is GAGVSQSPSNKVTEKGKDVELRCDPISGHTALYWYRQSLGQGLEFLIYFQGNSAPDKSGLPSDRFSAERTGGSVSTLTIQRTQQEDSAVYLCASSLLGRGLTDTQYFGPGTRLTVL.

This clone has just one count. This chain joins TRBV12-3 or TRBV12-4 and TRBJ2-7; the D is unclear. There are 13 residues in the CDR3. Trimming pared 6 bases from V and 2 bases from J, leaving 11 bases between. The CDR3 DNA reads TGTGCCAGCAGAGCCGACATCGCCTACGAGCAGTACTTC. It is translated as CASRADIAYEQYF.

This clone was seen only a few times. The chain carries TRBV5-5 and TRBJ2-7; D is unresolved. The CDR3 spans 13 residues. Germline assignment: CDR1 SGHKS and CDR2 YYEKEE (reference sequence). Deletions cut 3 bases from V and 6 bases from J, with 13 bases between. Here the CDR3 DNA reads TGTGCCAGCAGCTACGCCCAGAGATCCGAGCAGTACTTC. Residues: CASSYAQRSEQYF.

The chain uses TRBV7-2 and TRBJ1-5; TRBD1 is a possible D gene (5 bases). Trimming removed 4 bases at V and 7 bases at J, with 17 bases between. The CDR3 extends over 15 amino acids. Germline assignment: CDR1 SGHTA and CDR2 FQGNSA. The DNA of the CDR3 is TGTGCCAGCAGCTCGGGACCGGGGGGGAACCAGCCCCAGCATTTT. This translates into CASSSGPGGNQPQHF.

The rearrangement joins TRBV5-1 to TRBJ1-2; a possible D gene is TRBD1 (6 bases). The CDR3 spans 15 residues. Germline CDR1 SGHRS, CDR2 YFSETQ. V lost 4 bases to trimming and J lost 3 bases, with 16 bases between them. The DNA of the CDR3 is TGCGCCAGCAGCACCGATCAGGGGCGGCACTATGGCTACACCTTC. It is translated as CASSTDQGRHYGYTF. Full variable domain (outside the CDR3, taken from reference TRBV5-1 and TRBJ1-2): KAGVTQTPRYLIKTRGQQVTLSCSPISGHRSVSWYQQTPGQGLQFLFEYFSETQRNKGNFPGRFSGRQFSNSRSEMNVSTLELGDSALYLCASSTDQGRHYGYTFGSGTRLTVV.

The V gene is TRBV9, the J gene TRBJ2-3; 7 bases align to TRBD2. V gave up 1 base and J gave up 3 bases; unmatched junction bases: 5. In germline, CDR1 is SGDLS, CDR2 YYNGEE. The CDR3 totals 15 residues. CDR3 in amino acids: CASSVFEGGTDTQYF. The CDR3 coding sequence is TGTGCCAGCAGCGTATTTGAGGGAGGGACAGATACGCAGTATTTT.

The chain links TRBV5-1 to TRBJ2-2, with D possibly being TRBD1 or TRBD2 (5 bases each). The V gene lost 5 bases and the J gene lost 0 bases, with 26 bases spanning the gap. Germline CDR1 reads SGHRS; CDR2 reads YFSETQ. The CDR3 length is 20 residues. The CDR3 region is CASSSNIPLSGGANTGELFF. CDR3 in DNA: TGCGCCAGCAGTTCGAATATACCCCTAAGTGGGGGTGCGAACACCGGGGAGCTGTTTTTT. The whole variable domain, filled in from reference TRBV5-1 and TRBJ2-2, reads KAGVTQTPRYLIKTRGQQVTLSCSPISGHRSVSWYQQTPGQGLQFLFEYFSETQRNKGNFPGRFSGRQFSNSRSEMNVSTLELGDSALYLCASSSNIPLSGGANTGELFFGEGSRLTVL.

V usage is TRBV7-2 and J usage is TRBJ2-5; D ambiguous. Deletions cut 0 bases from V and 3 bases from J, with 8 bases between. The CDR3 runs 14 residues. Germline V gene lookup returns CDR1 SGHTA and CDR2 FQGNSA. Written as DNA, the CDR3 is TGTGCCAGCAGCTTAGCTCTACGGGAAGAGACCCAGTACTTC. Encoded protein: CASSLALREETQYF.

This sequence joins TRBV7-9 and TRBJ1-2; TRBD1 might be the D (5 bases). The germline CDR1 and CDR2 sequences are SEHNR and FQNEAQ (reference sequence). The CDR3 has 14 residues. Trimming removed 1 base from V and 5 bases from J, with 11 bases in between. The CDR3 sequence is CASSLVAGSYGYTF. For the CDR3, the DNA is TGTGCCAGCAGCTTAGTTGCAGGGAGTTATGGCTACACCTTC.

The genes are TRBV7-9 and TRBJ2-7, with 7 bases aligning to TRBD2. V dropped 0 bases and J dropped 3; count of bases not matched to a gene: 2. The CDR3 covers 14 residues. Per germline, CDR1 SEHNR and CDR2 FQNEAQ (reference sequence). CDR3 nucleotide sequence: TGTGCCAGCAGCTTAGCGGGGGGGTACTACGAGCAGTACTTC. Residues: CASSLAGGYYEQYF. Drawing the rest from reference TRBV7-9 and TRBJ2-7, the complete variable domain is DTGVSQNPRHKITKRGQNVTFRCDPISEHNRLYWYRQTLGQGPEFLTYFQNEAQLEKSRLLSDRFSAERPKGSFSTLEIQRTEQGDSAMYLCASSLAGGYYEQYFGPGTRLTVT.

The chain employs TRBV6-2 or TRBV6-3 and TRBJ1-1, with D perhaps TRBD1 (5 bases). V was shortened by 6 bases and J by 3 bases, with 11 bases between the two germline ends. Germline V gene lookup returns CDR1 MNHEY and CDR2 SVGEGT. There are 13 residues in the CDR3. CDR3 sequence: CASSPTADTEAFF. The CDR3 DNA sequence: TGTGCCAGCAGCCCGACAGCGGACACTGAAGCTTTCTTT.

The chain links TRBV11-2 to TRBJ2-7; unclear D gene. V was shortened by 5 bases and J by 2 bases, with 7 bases between the two germline ends. In germline, CDR1 is SGHAT, CDR2 FQNNGV. There are 12 residues in the CDR3. DNA of the CDR3: TGTGCCAGCAGCCCCACCCCCTACGAGCAGTACTTC. It translates to CASSPTPYEQYF.

This rearrangement joins TRBV9 to TRBJ2-2, with TRBD2 identical over 9 bases. V lost 0 bases and J lost 4; bases outside the gene matches: 4. Per the germline V gene, CDR1 is SGDLS and CDR2 is YYNGEE. The CDR3 covers 16 residues. Here the CDR3 DNA reads TGTGCCAGCAGCGTAGCTAGCGGGGAAGCCACCGGGGAGCTGTTTTTT. Encoded protein: CASSVASGEATGELFF.

The rearrangement uses TRBV5-1 and TRBJ2-1; 7 positions match TRBD1. This CDR3 comprises 13 residues. The junction had 6 bases not matched to a gene; V was cut back by 4 bases and J by 8 bases. CDR1 SGHRS and CDR2 YFSETQ come from the germline V gene. CDR3: CASSPDRWDEQFF. In DNA, the CDR3 is TGCGCCAGCAGCCCGGACAGGTGGGATGAGCAGTTCTTC.